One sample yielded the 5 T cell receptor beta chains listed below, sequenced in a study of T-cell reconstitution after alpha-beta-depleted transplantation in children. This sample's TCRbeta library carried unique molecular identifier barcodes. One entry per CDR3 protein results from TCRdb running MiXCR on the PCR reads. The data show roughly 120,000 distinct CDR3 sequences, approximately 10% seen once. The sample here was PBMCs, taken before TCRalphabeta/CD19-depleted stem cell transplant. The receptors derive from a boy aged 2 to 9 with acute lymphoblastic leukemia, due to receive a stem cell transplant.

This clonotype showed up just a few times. CDR3 protein: CASSYREDTEAFF. In nucleotides, the CDR3 is TGTGCCAGCAGTTACAGGGAGGACACTGAAGCTTTCTTT. The rearrangement links TRBV2 to TRBJ1-1; the D gene is possibly TRBD1 (6 bases). The CDR3 covers 13 residues. Trimming took off 5 bases at V and 3 bases at J, with 10 bases between the two ends. In germline, CDR1 is SNHLY, CDR2 FYNNEI.

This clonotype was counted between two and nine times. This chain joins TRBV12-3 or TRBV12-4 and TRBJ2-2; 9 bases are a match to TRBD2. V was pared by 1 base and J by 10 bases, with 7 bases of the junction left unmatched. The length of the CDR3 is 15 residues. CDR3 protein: CASSLGGRAPEELFF. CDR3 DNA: TGTGCCAGCAGTTTAGGCGGGAGGGCCCCCGAGGAGCTGTTTTTT.

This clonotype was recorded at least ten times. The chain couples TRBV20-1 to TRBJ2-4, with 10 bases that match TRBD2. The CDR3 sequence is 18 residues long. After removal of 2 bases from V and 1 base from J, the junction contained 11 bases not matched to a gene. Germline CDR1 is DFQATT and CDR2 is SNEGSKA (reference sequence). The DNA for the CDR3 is TGCAGTGCTAGAAGTGTTGGGTCTAGCGGGAGTGCCAAAAACATTCAGTACTTC. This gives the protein CSARSVGSSGSAKNIQYF.

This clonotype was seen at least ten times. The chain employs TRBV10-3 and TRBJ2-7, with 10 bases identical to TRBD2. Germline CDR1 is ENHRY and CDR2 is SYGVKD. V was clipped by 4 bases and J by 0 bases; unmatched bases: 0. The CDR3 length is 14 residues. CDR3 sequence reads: CAISGTSGSYEQYF. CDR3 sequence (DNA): TGTGCCATCAGTGGGACTAGCGGCTCCTACGAGCAGTACTTC.

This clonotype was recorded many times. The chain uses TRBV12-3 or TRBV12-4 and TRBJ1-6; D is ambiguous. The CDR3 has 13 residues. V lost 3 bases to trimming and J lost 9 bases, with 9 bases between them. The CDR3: CASSLGAGSPLHF. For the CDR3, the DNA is TGTGCCAGCAGTTTGGGAGCGGGTTCACCCCTCCACTTT.